This T cell receptor beta chain is from a study of T cell responses to AZD1222 COVID-19 vaccine (dated by TCRdb to about 2021). The study in broad terms: A total of 230 to 250 trial participants underwent TCR sequencing, of whom nearly 210 received two doses of AZD1222 and around 26 received two doses of the MenACWY control vaccine. Trial participants were enrolled into age subgroups of 18-55, 56-69 and 70-plus years, which contained 148, 28 and 57 TCR-sequenced participants, respectively. General findings and caveats noted by the study authors: Reportedly, close to half of the unique spike-specific TCRs recognized epitopes lying outside the regions that are mutated in the B.1.351 and B.1.1.7 variants. Because no samples from the day 14 peak response were available, repertoires could be characterized only after the peak T cell response. Participants were mostly white British, with more females than males. The authors suggested clonal diversity may have been underestimated. Conclusions about previously exposed vaccinees are limited, since just five to seven AZD1222 recipients were seropositive for SARS-CoV-2 at baseline. Vaccine-associated CD4 TCRs spanned the whole spike protein, with dominant responses in regions 160-218 and 743-854. In the small 56-69-year group, the increase in depth fell short of significance, most likely because of low power. After two AZD1222 doses, both the breadth and the depth of spike-specific TCRs were significantly higher than at day 0 and than in MenACWY recipients.

The sample's time point label, decoded: about 28 days (+/-7) after the second vaccine dose. Because spike-specific TCR depth and breadth did not differ between the two schedules, AZD1222 recipients who got a second dose at roughly 4 weeks were pooled with those who got a second dose at roughly 12 weeks. Vaccinee samples came from UK trials COV001 and COV002, including a single-blind randomized controlled phase 2/3 trial of AZD1222 (ChAdOx1 nCoV-19) in healthy adults. For TCRbeta chain sequencing, PBMC samples from trial participants were taken at day 0 and at day 28 after the second dose. The CDR3 regions of human TCRbeta chains were analyzed by immunosequencing. The source study handled its data this way. TCRs in the repertoires were matched against a reference library of SARS-CoV-2-specific TCRs that had been generated with the MIRA antigen-specificity platform. Breadth was defined as the fraction of unique TCRs that were SARS-CoV-2-associated. Depth was defined as the fraction of total T cells that were SARS-CoV-2-associated. Each spike-specific TCR was assigned to its reactive spike region and to a CD4 or CD8 class using the MIRA data. Log10-transformed breadth and depth values were compared by one-way ANOVA with Sidak's multiple comparisons tests. TCRdb took over this immuneACCESS table, retaining in-frame rearrangements with V and J assigned. Such tables are incomplete; in checked studies, under half of the missing clones stem from an unresolved V gene, and the remainder is unexplained. V, J and clone size derive from that table, while D and trimming were established from the DNA sequence. A total of more than 100,000 clones appear in this sample, around 87% of them only once. The ten biggest clones cover 2% to 3% of the sample.

A note on this clone: The clone's antigen remains unknown. Qualities for individual bases were not recorded, and no much larger clone is one base off.

Trimming removed 1 base from V and 2 bases from J, leaving 14 bases between the germline ends. Including cysteine and phenylalanine, the CDR3 has 16 amino acids. The kept DNA is CDR3 alone, 48 bases in frame from the first base. Per the germline V gene (reference sequence), MNHEY is the CDR1 and SMNVEV is the CDR2. Sequences were derived from peripheral blood, sampled 28 days after the second AZD1222 dose. The origin of this receptor is an adult who received the AZD1222 COVID-19 vaccine. The sequence links TRBV27 to TRBJ1-2; no D gene can be assigned with confidence. The CDR3 region has the sequence CASSLFPLGRNYGYTF. The nucleotide sequence is given as TGTGCCAGCAGTTTATTCCCCCTGGGAAGGAACTATGGCTACACCTTC.